These T cell receptor beta chains were read from a single sample in a study of blood T cell repertoires in COVID-19. Measured with immunoSEQ multiplex PCR; TCRdb has only the in-frame clones, and not every one. This table has under 300,000 clones, approximately 85% appearing once. The sample was peripheral blood. These receptors all stem from an elderly man with acute or convalescent COVID-19. Both conserved end residues are part of each CDR3.

V: TRBV29-1; CDR3: CSADSPAGFF
V: TRBV6-5; CDR3: CASTADRNSPLHF
V: TRBV5-4; CDR3: CASSFTGNSPLHF
V: TRBV28; CDR3: CASSPIWAGLAGGGTDTQYF
V: TRBV19; CDR3: CASGPSGPGTDTQYF
V: TRBV5-1; CDR3: CASSISGQPQHF
V: TRBV4-3; CDR3: CASSQVPIYEQYF
V: TRBV28; CDR3: CASRKQVYGYTF
V: TRBV11-3; CDR3: CASSPPTGSGELFF
V: TRBV5-6; CDR3: CASSLGWGQALSSYNEQFF
V: TRBV19; CDR3: CASSERSLSEQYF
V: TRBV19; CDR3: CASSIDRVGNEQFF
V: TRBV5-1; CDR3: CASSPYSIQETQYF
V: TRBV10-3; CDR3: CAISESGLTHGANVLTF
V: TRBV7-9; CDR3: CASSSFRVYNEQFF
V: TRBV27; CDR3: CASSLWSRASTDTQYF
V: TRBV3-1/TRBV3-2; CDR3: CASSLTGGREPQHF
V: TRBV5-1; CDR3: CASSLGDINSVTQYF
V: TRBV5-1; CDR3: CASSTTGGNQPQHF
V: TRBV6-4; CDR3: CARADPDRMGNAEAFF
V: TRBV10-3; CDR3: CATNGGGQETQYF
V: TRBV3-1/TRBV3-2; CDR3: CASSPGRFIAPLNTEAFF
V: TRBV5-1; CDR3: CASSLSEGSSYEQYF
V: TRBV4-1; CDR3: CASSQEDRGREKLFF
V: TRBV6-5; CDR3: CASSYTGVENSPLHF
V: TRBV7-2; CDR3: CASSRREGNTEAFF
V: TRBV10-2; CDR3: CASSEQGARNQPQHF
V: TRBV19; CDR3: CASSMGLAGNTGELFF